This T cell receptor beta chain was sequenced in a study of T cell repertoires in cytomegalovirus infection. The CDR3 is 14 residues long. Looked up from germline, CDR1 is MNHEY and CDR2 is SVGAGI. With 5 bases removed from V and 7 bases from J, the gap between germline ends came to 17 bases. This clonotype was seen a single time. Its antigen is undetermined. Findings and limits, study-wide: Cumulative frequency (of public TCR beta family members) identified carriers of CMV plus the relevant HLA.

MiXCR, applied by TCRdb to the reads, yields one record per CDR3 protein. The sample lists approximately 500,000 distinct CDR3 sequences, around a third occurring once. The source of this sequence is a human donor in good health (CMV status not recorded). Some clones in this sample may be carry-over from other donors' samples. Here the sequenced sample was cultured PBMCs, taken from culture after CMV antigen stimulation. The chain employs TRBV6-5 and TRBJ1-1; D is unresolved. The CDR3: CASSHAQADLEAFF. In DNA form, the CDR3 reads TGTGCCAGCAGTCACGCGCAGGCGGACCTTGAAGCTTTCTTT.